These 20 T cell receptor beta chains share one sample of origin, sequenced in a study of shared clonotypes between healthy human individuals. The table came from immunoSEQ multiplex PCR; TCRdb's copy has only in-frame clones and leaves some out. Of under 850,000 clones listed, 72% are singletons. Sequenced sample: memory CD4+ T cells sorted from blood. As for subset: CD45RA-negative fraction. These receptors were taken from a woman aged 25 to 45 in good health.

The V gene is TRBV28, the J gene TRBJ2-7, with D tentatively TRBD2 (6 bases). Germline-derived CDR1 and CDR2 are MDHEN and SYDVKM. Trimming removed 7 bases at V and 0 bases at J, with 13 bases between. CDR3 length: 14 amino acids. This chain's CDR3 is CASITGTHSYEQYF. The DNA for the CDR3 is TGTGCCAGCATCACCGGGACTCACTCCTACGAGCAGTACTTC.

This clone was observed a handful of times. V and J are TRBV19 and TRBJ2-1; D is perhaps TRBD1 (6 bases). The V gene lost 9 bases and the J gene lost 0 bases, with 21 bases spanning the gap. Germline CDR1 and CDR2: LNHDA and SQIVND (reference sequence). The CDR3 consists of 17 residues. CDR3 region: CASPIGLGQISYNEQFF. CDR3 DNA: TGTGCCAGCCCAATTGGTCTAGGACAGATCTCCTACAATGAGCAGTTCTTC.

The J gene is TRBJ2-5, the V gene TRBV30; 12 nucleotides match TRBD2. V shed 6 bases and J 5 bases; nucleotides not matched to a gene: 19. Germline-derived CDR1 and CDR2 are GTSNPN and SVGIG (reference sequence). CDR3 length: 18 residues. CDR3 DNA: TGTGCCTGCACCTGGGAAGGGACTAGCGGGCTCCGTATCGAGACCCAGTACTTC. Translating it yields CACTWEGTSGLRIETQYF.

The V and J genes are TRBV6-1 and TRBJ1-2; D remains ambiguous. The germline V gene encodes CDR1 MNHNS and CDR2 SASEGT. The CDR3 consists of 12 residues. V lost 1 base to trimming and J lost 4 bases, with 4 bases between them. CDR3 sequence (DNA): TGTGCCAGCAGTGAAGACAGCTATGGCTACACCTTC. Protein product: CASSEDSYGYTF.

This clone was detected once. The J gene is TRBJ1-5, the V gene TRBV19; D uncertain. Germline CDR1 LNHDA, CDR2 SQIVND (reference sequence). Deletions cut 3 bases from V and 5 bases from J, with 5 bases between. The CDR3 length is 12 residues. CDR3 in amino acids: CASSIVDQPQHF. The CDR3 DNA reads TGTGCCAGTAGTATCGTGGATCAGCCCCAGCATTTT. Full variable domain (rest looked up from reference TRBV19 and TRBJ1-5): DGGITQSPKYLFRKEGQNVTLSCEQNLNHDAMYWYRQDPGQGLRLIYYSQIVNDFQKGDIAEGYSVSREKKESFPLTVTSAQKNPTAFYLCASSIVDQPQHFGDGTRLSIL.

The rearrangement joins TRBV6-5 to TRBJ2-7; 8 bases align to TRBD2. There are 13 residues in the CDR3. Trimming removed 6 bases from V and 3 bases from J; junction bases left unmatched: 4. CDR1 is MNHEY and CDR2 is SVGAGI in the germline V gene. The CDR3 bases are TGTGCCAGCAGAGGGGGACTAGTCTACGAGCAGTACTTC. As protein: CASRGGLVYEQYF.

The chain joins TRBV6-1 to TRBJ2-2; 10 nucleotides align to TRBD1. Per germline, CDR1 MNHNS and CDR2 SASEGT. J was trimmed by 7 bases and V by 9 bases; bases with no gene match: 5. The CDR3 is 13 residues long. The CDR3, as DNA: TGTGCCAGTGGGACAGGGGAGTTCGGGGAGCTGTTTTTT. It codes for CASGTGEFGELFF.

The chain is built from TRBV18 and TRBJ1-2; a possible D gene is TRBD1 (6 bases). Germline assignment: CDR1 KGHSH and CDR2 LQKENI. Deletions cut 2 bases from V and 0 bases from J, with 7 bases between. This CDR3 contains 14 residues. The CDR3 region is CASSPAGANYGYTF. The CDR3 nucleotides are TGTGCCAGCTCACCAGCAGGGGCTAACTATGGCTACACCTTC.

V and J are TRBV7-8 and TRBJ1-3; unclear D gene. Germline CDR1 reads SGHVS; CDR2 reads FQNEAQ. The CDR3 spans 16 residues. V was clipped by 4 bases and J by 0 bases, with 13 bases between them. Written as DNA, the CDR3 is TGTGCCAGCAGCTCAAACGGATTCCACTCTGGAAACACCATATATTTT. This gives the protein CASSSNGFHSGNTIYF.

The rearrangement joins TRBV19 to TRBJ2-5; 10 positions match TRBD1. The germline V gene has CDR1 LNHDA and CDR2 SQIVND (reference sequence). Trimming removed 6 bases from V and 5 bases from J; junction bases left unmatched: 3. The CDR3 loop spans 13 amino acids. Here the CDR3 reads CASRGQGTETQYF. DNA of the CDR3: TGTGCCAGTAGGGGACAGGGGACTGAGACCCAGTACTTC.

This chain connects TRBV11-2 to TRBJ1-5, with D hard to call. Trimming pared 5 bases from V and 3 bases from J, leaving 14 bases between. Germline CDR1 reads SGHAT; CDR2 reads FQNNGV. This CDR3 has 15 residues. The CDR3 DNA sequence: TGTGCCAGCAGCCTCTCTGTGGGGTTCAATCAGCCCCAGCATTTT. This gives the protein CASSLSVGFNQPQHF.

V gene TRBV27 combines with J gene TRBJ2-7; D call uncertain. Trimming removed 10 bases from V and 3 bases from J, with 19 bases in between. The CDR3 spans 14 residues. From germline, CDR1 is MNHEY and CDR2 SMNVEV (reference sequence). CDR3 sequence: CAIRSRSKNYEQYF. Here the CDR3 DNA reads TGTGCCATCAGATCACGGTCCAAAAACTACGAGCAGTACTTC.

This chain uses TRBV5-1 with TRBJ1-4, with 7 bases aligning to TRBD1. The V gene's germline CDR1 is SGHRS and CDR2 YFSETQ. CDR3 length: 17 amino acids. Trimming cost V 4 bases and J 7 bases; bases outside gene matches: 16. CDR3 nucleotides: TGCGCCAGCAGCCAAAACAGACAGGGCGGGCTCAGTGAAAAACTGTTTTTT. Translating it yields CASSQNRQGGLSEKLFF.

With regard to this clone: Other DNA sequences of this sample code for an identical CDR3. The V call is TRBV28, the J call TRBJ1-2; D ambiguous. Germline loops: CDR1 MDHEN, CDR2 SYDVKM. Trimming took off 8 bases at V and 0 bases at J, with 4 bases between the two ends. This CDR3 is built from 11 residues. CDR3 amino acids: CASGSNYGYTF. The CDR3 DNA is TGTGCCAGCGGCTCTAACTATGGCTACACCTTC.

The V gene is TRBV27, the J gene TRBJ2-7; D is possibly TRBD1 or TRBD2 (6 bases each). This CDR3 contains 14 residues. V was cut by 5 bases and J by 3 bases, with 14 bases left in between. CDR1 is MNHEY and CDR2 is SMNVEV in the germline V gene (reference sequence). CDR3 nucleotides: TGTGCCAGCAGTCACCTCGGAGGGGGCTACGAGCAGTACTTC. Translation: CASSHLGGGYEQYF.

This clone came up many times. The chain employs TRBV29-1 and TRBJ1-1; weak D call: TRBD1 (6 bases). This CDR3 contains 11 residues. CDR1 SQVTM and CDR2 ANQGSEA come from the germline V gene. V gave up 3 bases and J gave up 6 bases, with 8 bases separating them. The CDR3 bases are TGCAGCGTTGACTCAGGGGCTGAAGCTTTCTTT. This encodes CSVDSGAEAFF. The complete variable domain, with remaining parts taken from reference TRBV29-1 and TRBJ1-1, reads SAVISQKPSRDICQRGTSLTIQCQVDSQVTMMFWYRQQPGQSLTLIATANQGSEATYESGFVIDKFPISRPNLTFSTLTVSNMSPEDSSIYLCSVDSGAEAFFGQGTRLTVV.

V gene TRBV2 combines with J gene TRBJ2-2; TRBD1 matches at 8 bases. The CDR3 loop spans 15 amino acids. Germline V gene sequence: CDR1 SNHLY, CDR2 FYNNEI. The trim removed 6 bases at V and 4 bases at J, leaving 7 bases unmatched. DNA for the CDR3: TGTGCCAGCAGCCTCGGACAGGGTGGCACCGGGGAGCTGTTTTTT. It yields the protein CASSLGQGGTGELFF.

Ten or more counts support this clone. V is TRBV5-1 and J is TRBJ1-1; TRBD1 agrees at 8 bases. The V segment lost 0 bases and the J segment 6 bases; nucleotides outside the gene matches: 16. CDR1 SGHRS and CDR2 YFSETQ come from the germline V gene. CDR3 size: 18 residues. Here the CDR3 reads CASSLVPGQGLLAAEAFF. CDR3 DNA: TGCGCCAGCAGCTTGGTGCCAGGACAGGGTTTACTGGCTGCTGAAGCTTTCTTT.

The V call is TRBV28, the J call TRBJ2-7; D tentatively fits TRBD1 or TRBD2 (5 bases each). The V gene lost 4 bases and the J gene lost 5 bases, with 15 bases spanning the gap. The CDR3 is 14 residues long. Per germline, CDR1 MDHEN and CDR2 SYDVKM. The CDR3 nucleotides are TGTGCCAGCAGTTCCGGGACGGACAAGAACGAGCAGTACTTC. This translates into CASSSGTDKNEQYF.

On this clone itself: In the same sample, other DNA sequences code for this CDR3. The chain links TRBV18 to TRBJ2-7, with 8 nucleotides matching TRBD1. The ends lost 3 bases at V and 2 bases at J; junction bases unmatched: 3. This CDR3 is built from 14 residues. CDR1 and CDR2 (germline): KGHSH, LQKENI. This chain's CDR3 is CASSPRQGTYEQYF. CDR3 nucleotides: TGTGCCAGCTCACCTCGACAGGGGACCTACGAGCAGTACTTC.